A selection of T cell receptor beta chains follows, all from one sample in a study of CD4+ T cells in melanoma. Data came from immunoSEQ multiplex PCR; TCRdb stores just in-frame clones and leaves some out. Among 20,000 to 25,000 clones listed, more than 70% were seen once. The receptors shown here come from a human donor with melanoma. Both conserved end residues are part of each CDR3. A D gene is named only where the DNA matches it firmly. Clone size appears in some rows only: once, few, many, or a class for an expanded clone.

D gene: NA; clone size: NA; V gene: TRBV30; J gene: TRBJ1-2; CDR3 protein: CAWKGLGDGYTF; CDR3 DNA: TGTGCCTGGAAAGGGTTAGGCGATGGCTACACCTTC
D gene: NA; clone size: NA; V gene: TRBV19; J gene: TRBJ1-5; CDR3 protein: CASSLSDNQPQHF; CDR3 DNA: TGTGCCAGTAGTTTGTCGGACAATCAGCCCCAGCATTTT
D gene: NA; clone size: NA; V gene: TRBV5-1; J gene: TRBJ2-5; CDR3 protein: CASSLGLGETQYF; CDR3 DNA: TGCGCCAGCAGCTTGGGGCTGGGAGAGACCCAGTACTTC
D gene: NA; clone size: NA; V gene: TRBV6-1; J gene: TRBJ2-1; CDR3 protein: CASSGETGDSLDEQFF; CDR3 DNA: TGTGCCAGCAGTGGGGAGACTGGCGACTCTTTGGATGAGCAGTTCTTC
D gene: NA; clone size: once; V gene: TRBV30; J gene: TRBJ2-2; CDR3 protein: CAWSTLGRDSTGELFF; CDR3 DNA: TGTGCCTGGAGTACTTTAGGGCGGGACTCCACCGGGGAGCTGTTTTTT
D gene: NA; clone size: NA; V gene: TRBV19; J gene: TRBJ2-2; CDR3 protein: CATAGGSTGELFF; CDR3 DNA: TGTGCCACCGCCGGGGGTAGCACCGGGGAGCTGTTTTTT
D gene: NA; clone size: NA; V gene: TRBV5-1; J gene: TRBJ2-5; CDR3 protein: CASRRTSIQETQYF; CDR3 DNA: TGCGCCAGCAGACGAACCAGTATCCAAGAGACCCAGTACTTC
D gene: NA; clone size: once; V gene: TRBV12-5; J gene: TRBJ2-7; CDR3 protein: CASGLRPWGSVNYEQYF; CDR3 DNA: TGTGCTAGTGGTTTGCGTCCCTGGGGCAGCGTAAACTACGAGCAGTACTTC
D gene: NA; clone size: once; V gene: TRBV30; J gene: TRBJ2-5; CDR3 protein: CAWSGPRGRGETQYF; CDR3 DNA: TGTGCCTGGAGTGGGCCAAGGGGGAGGGGGGAGACCCAGTACTTC
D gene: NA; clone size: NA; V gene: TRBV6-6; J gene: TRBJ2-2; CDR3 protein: CASSKQELTKTGELFF; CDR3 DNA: TGTGCCAGCAGCAAACAGGAGCTTACGAAGACCGGGGAGCTGTTTTTT
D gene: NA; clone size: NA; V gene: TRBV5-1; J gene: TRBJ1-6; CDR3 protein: CASSYLQGPGNSPLHF; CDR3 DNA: TGCGCCAGCAGCTACCTACAGGGACCTGGGAATTCACCCCTCCACTTT
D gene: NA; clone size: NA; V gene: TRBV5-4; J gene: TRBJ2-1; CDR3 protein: CASSLLRGSARQTYNEQFF; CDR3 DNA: TGTGCCAGCAGCCTTCTCCGGGGGTCCGCAAGACAAACCTACAATGAGCAGTTCTTC
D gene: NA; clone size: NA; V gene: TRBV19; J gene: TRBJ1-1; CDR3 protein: CASSGRAENTEAFF; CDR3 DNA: TGTGCCAGTAGTGGGAGGGCGGAGAACACTGAAGCTTTCTTT
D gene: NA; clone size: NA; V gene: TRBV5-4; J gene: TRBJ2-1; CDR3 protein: CASSLGGRAAPYNEQFF; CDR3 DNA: TGTGCCAGCAGCTTGGGGGGGCGGGCGGCTCCCTACAATGAGCAGTTCTTC
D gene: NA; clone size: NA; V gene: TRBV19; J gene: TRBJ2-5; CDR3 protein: CASRKSLQETQYF; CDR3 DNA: TGTGCCAGTAGGAAGTCACTCCAAGAGACCCAGTACTTC
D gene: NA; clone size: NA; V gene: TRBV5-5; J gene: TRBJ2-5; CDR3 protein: CASSFEWTAETQYF; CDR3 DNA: TGTGCCAGCAGCTTCGAATGGACAGCCGAGACCCAGTACTTC
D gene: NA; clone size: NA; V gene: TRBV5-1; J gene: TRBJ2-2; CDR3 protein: CASSLFRNTGELFF; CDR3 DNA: TGCGCCAGCAGCTTGTTTCGGAACACCGGGGAGCTGTTTTTT
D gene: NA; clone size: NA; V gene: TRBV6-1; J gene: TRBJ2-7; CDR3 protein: CASSPRSSVTYEQYF; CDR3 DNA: TGTGCCAGCAGTCCCCGCTCTTCCGTGACCTACGAGCAGTACTTC
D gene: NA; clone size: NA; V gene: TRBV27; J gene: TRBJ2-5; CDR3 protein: CASRRTGTAKETQYF; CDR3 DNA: TGTGCCAGCAGACGAACCGGGACGGCAAAAGAGACCCAGTACTTC
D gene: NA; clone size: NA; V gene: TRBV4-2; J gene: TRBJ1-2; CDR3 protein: CASSPLRGLSYGYTF; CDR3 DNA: TGTGCCAGCAGCCCTCTTAGGGGGTTGAGTTATGGCTACACCTTC
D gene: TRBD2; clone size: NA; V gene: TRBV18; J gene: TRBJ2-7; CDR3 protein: CASSPRTSKYEQYF; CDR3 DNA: TGTGCCAGCTCACCTAGGACTAGTAAGTACGAGCAGTACTTC
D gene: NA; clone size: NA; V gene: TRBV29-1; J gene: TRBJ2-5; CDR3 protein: CSAARGEETQYF; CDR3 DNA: TGCAGCGCCGCAAGGGGGGAAGAGACCCAGTACTTC
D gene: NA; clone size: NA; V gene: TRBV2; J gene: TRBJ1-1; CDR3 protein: CASRTRNMNTEAFF; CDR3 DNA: TGTGCCAGCAGGACTAGGAATATGAACACTGAAGCTTTCTTT
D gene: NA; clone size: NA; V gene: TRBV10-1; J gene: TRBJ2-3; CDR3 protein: CASSVDLTDTQYF; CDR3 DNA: TGCGCCAGCAGTGTCGACCTGACAGATACGCAGTATTTT
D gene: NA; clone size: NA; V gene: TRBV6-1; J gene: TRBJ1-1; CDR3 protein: CASRPNRNTEAFF; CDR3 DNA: TGTGCCAGCAGGCCTAACAGGAACACTGAAGCTTTCTTT
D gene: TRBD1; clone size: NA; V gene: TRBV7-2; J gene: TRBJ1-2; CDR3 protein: CASSLDRDRGHHYGYTF; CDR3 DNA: TGTGCCAGCAGCCTCGACAGGGACAGGGGGCATCACTATGGCTACACCTTC
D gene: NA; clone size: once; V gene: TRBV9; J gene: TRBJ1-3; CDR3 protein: CASSVAGRNTIYF; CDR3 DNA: TGTGCCAGCAGCGTAGCCGGTAGGAACACCATATATTTT
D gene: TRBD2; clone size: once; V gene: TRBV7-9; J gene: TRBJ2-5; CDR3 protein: CASSLWSGGPQETQYF; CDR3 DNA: TGTGCCAGCAGCTTATGGTCGGGAGGCCCCCAAGAGACCCAGTACTTC
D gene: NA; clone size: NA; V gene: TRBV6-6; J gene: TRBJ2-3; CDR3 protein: CASSYGGPTDTQYF; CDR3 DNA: TGTGCCAGCAGTTACGGGGGGCCAACAGATACGCAGTATTTT
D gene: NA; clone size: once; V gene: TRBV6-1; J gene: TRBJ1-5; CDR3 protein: CASKNPGASYQPQHF; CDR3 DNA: TGTGCCAGCAAGAACCCGGGAGCTTCTTATCAGCCCCAGCATTTT